This T cell receptor beta chain was sequenced for a study of blood T cells in healthy people across ages (dated by TCRdb to the mid-2010s). Background for the entire study: In model experiments, template switching captured about one uniquely barcoded TCR beta cDNA molecule for every two T cells. To avoid experimental bias, donors of different ages were spread randomly across the sequencing lanes. Age-related changes in TCR beta repertoire diversity were measured in the study by deep sequencing normalized with unique cDNA molecular identifiers. Donors were grouped into four age groups: young (average roughly 17 years), middle-aged (roughly 38), aged (roughly 67) and long-lived (just over 80). The study analyzed two additional independent replicas of 1 million unique cDNA reads from the same blood draw for two donors, one aged 18 to 30 and one aged 80 or older. Study-level results and caveats: The CMV infection status of donors was not known, potentially confounding age-related changes in expanded clonotypes. The long-lived group showed more naive CD4+ T cells, fewer expanded clones and increased TCR diversity than the aged group, suggesting age selection. As age increased, observed TCR beta diversity per million T cells dropped in a roughly linear way, and a significant reduction was already evident by age about 40. There was a strong correlation between observed TCR beta diversity and the percentage of naive T cells measured by flow cytometry. Conclusive comparison of naive and antigen-experienced compartments was prevented by the profiling of bulk unsorted PBMCs. Estimates of total diversity based on one million sequenced T cells were regarded as lower bounds and as underestimates.

Counted from cysteine to phenylalanine, this CDR3 has 17 amino acids. Only CDR3 DNA is held: 51 bases, read in frame from base 1. V trim: 2 bases; J trim: 7 bases; unmatched bases: 13. The germline V gene yields SGHTA for CDR1 and FQGNSA for CDR2. Notes on this clonotype: No antigen is known for it. No much larger clonotype is one base removed from it; base qualities were not supplied.

Library prep was done by 5' RACE. Data came from an Illumina HiSeq 2500. A second roughly 7 to 12 cycle PCR used a sample-barcoded 5' primer and a J-beta primer mix. A template-switch 5' adaptor carrying 12 random nucleotides introduced a unique molecular identifier onto each TCR beta cDNA molecule. Each sample yielded at least 3 million CDR3-containing paired-end reads. The Mint cDNA synthesis kit, primed by a TRBC-specific oligonucleotide, was used to synthesize first-strand cDNA from all RNA. Following uracil-DNA glycosylase treatment, a first 18-cycle PCR with universal primers M1SS and BC2_uni_R was performed on all cDNA. On the study's bioinformatics: Each sample was normalized by randomly selecting 1 million high-quality reads, each carrying a distinct molecular identifier. Instead of being binned into consensus sequences, reads that shared molecular identifiers were thrown out. MiTCR, with a Q25 quality threshold and the strictest error-elimination algorithm, was used for CDR3 identification, clonotype clustering and error correction. Lower-bound total TCR beta diversity was estimated with a nonparametric unseen species model using Euler transformation. In-frame beta chains were kept once TCRdb had trimmed the public reads at Q25 with fastp and called clones with MiXCR. Duplicate CDR3 protein sequences are folded into a single record with the most common DNA and genes. TCRdb assigned the V and J calls; the authors' analysis was not used. The sample table contains some 860,000 distinct CDR3 sequences; only one count was recorded for 45% to 70% of them. The biggest ten clones account for approximately 24% of the sample.

Systemically healthy Caucasian individuals from Russia, roughly 40 in total and aged about 6 to 100 years, were included as donors. Each donor gave about 11 milliliters of peripheral blood, drawn into EDTA-treated Vacutainer tubes. Ficoll-Paque density-gradient centrifugation was used to isolate PBMCs, with at least 6.5 million obtained per sample. Trizol reagent was used to extract total RNA from PBMCs, with at least 5.5 micrograms per sample. The percentages of naive CD45RAhigh/CD27high T cells were determined by flow cytometry on a PBMC aliquot from every donor. The TCR was taken from a man aged 40-55 years in good health. The source material was blood. Here the chain combines TRBV7-2 and TRBJ2-1, with 8 bases in between that match TRBD1. Here is the DNA: TGTGCCAGCAGCTTATGGCCCACAGGGGGTAGAACGAATGAGCAGTTCTTC. Its product reads: CASSLWPTGGRTNEQFF.